This record looks at one T cell receptor (beta chain) sequence and its context. The data derive from a study of shared clonotypes between healthy human individuals. The method was immunoSEQ multiplex PCR; TCRdb's version includes in-frame clones alone and lacks a portion of them. The repertoire includes about 470,000 clones, 79% of them detected once, and roughly 13% sits in the top ten. V lost 3 bases to trimming and J lost 1 base, with 7 bases between them. Germline V lookup: CDR1 KGHSH, CDR2 LQKENI. This CDR3 is 14 amino acids long. The chain links TRBV18 to TRBJ2-1; D is possibly TRBD2 (6 bases). The sample taken for sequencing was PBMCs. The TCR was taken from a woman between 35 and 50 years old in good health. Some clones in this sample may be carry-over from other donors' samples. CDR3 coding DNA: TGTGCCAGCTCACCGGGGAGGTCCTACAATGAGCAGTTCTTC. Translated, it gives CASSPGRSYNEQFF.